The 9 T cell receptor beta chains in this list originate from one sample, sequenced in a study of T cells in Graves' hyperthyroidism and ophthalmopathy. Amplification targeted TCR beta CDR3 regions from RNA transcripts. During a first-round RT-PCR of the TCR CDR3, the HTBI primer set was used. TCRdb reprocessed the multiplex PCR reads via MiXCR and lists one record per CDR3 protein. The profile shows nearly 750,000 distinct CDR3 sequences, approximately 36% of them singletons. The specimen sequenced was blood. Receptor source: a woman between 35 and 50 years old with Graves' hyperthyroidism.

Ten or more counts support this clonotype. A junction end diverges from the germline sequence, so it may reflect a read error. The V and J genes are TRBV29-1 and TRBJ2-5; D call uncertain. From germline, CDR1 is SQVTM and CDR2 ANQGSEA. This CDR3 contains 13 residues. The CDR3 DNA is TGCAGCGCTGAATACTTAATTCGAGAGACCCAGTACTTC. It is translated as CSAEYLIRETQYF.

This clonotype was counted at least ten times. This chain links TRBV6-5 with TRBJ2-7; 8 bases map to TRBD1. The germline CDR1 and CDR2 sequences are MNHEY and SVGAGI. V was pared by 6 bases and J by 2 bases, with 3 bases of the junction left unmatched. This CDR3 is built from 13 residues. CDR3 bases: TGTGCCAGCAGGGACAGGGTGACCTACGAGCAGTACTTC. It codes for CASRDRVTYEQYF.

The CDR3 DNA follows: TGTGCCAGCAGCCAAGATCGACAGGGATTCTACGAGCAGTACTTC. Amino acids: CASSQDRQGFYEQYF. This chain links TRBV14 with TRBJ2-7; 7 nucleotides match TRBD1. Germline trimming cut 0 bases from V and 3 bases from J; bases unmatched to any gene: 5. Germline V lookup: CDR1 SGHDN, CDR2 FVKESK. The CDR3 has 15 residues.

The J gene is TRBJ2-7, the V gene TRBV7-6; D is tentatively TRBD1 or TRBD2 (6 bases each). V shed 2 bases and J shed 9 bases, with 11 bases lying between them. The CDR3 spans 12 residues. Looked up from germline, CDR1 is SGHVS and CDR2 is FNYEAQ. In DNA, the CDR3 is TGTGCCAGCAGCTTAATGGGGGGCGGGCAGTACTTC. Amino acid sequence: CASSLMGGGQYF.

In this sample, this clonotype turned up many times. The J gene is TRBJ1-3, the V gene TRBV9; D ambiguous. The germline CDR1 and CDR2 sequences are SGDLS and YYNGEE. V gave up 3 bases and J gave up 4 bases, with 11 bases separating them. The CDR3 length is 14 residues. This chain's CDR3 is CASSGDEQGNTIYF. CDR3 DNA sequence: TGTGCCAGCAGCGGAGACGAACAGGGAAACACCATATATTTT.

The chain combines TRBV19 with TRBJ2-7, with 9 bases that match TRBD1. V dropped 9 bases and J dropped 2; count of bases not matched to a gene: 8. This CDR3 region has 14 residues. Germline V gene lookup returns CDR1 LNHDA and CDR2 SQIVND (reference sequence). The CDR3: CASSQNRGPYEQYF. CDR3 bases: TGTGCCAGCTCACAAAACAGGGGGCCCTACGAGCAGTACTTC.

This clonotype has at least ten counts. The CDR3 loop is CASSDDVGNEQYF. As DNA, the CDR3 is TGTGCCAGCTCAGACGACGTCGGGAACGAGCAGTACTTC. V usage is TRBV9 and J usage is TRBJ2-7; tentatively, D is TRBD2 (5 bases). This CDR3 is built from 13 residues. The V end lost 7 bases, the J end lost 5 bases, and 16 bases lay between the germline ends. Germline loops: CDR1 SGDLS, CDR2 YYNGEE. The variable domain in full, completed from reference TRBV9 and TRBJ2-7, reads DSGVTQTPKHLITATGQRVTLRCSPRSGDLSVYWYQQSLDQGLQFLIQYYNGEERAKGNILERFSAQQFPDLHSELNLSSLELGDSALYFCASSDDVGNEQYFGPGTRLTVT.

This clonotype was counted ten times or more. The rearrangement links TRBV9 to TRBJ2-7, with 8 bases identical to TRBD2. The CDR3 has 14 residues. V gave up 4 bases and J gave up 5 bases; unmatched junction bases: 8. CDR1 and CDR2 from the germline V gene are SGDLS and YYNGEE. The CDR3 sequence: CASSPRTSRHEQYF. In DNA, the CDR3 is TGTGCCAGCAGCCCTCGGACTAGCCGCCACGAGCAGTACTTC.

The J gene is TRBJ1-5, the V gene TRBV29-1, with D tentatively TRBD1 (5 bases). The CDR3 has 16 amino acids. Germline CDR1 SQVTM, CDR2 ANQGSEA. V gave up 3 bases and J gave up 5 bases, with 20 bases separating them. The CDR3 is CSVDDGALRLHQPQHF. The CDR3 coding sequence is TGCAGCGTTGACGACGGGGCCTTGAGGCTCCATCAGCCCCAGCATTTT.